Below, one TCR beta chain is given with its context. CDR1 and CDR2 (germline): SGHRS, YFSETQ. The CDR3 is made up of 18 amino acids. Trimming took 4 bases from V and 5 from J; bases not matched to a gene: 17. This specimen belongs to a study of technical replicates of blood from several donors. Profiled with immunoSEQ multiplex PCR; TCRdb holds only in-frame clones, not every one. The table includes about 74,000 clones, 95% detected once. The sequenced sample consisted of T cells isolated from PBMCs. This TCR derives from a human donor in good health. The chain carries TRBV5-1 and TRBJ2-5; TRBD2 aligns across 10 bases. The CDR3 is CASSGGTAGTSVGETQYF. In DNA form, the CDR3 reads TGCGCCAGCAGCGGCGGGACGGCGGGGACTAGCGTGGGGGAGACCCAGTACTTC.